This T cell receptor (beta chain) was recovered during a study of blood T cells in healthy people across ages. Overall study results and limits: Investigators viewed diversity estimates from one million T cells as underestimates, the study reported.

PBMCs were isolated at a quantity of at least 6 million per sample. Primers used in a second PCR of roughly 7 to 12 cycles were a sample-barcoded 5' primer and a J-beta primer mix. TCRdb recomputed calls from the 5' RACE reads with MiXCR, one row per CDR3 protein. The sample records 550,000 to 600,000 distinct CDR3 sequences, around 48% being singletons. With respect to this clonotype: The antigen is undetermined.

In germline, CDR1 is MNHEY, CDR2 SVGAGI. The CDR3 is 16 amino acids. The sequence came from an elderly man in good health. This chain joins TRBV6-5 and TRBJ2-5; maybe TRBD2 (6 bases). Near its end, the DNA agrees better with TRBJ2-7, so the J call may be wrong. The sequenced sample was blood. The CDR3 region has the DNA TGTGCCAGCACCCGTAGGGGTTCGGCGGGGCCCTACGAGCAGTACTTC. Translating it yields CASTRRGSAGPYEQYF.